The 26 T cell receptor beta chains reported below all come from one sample, sequenced in a study of blood T cells in healthy people across ages. Then a second PCR, running about 6 to 12 cycles, was carried out with a sample-barcoded 5' primer and a J-beta primer mix. TCRdb called the 5' RACE reads again in MiXCR, with one record for every CDR3 protein. This sample has 850,000 to 950,000 distinct CDR3 sequences; 29% occur once, and the top ten carry roughly 17%. The sequencing sample was made of blood. These receptors originate from a woman older than 75 in good health.

This clonotype was seen only a few times. This chain links TRBV20-1 with TRBJ1-1, with a weak D call TRBD1 (5 bases). Trimming removed 6 bases from V and 3 bases from J, with 11 bases in between. The CDR3 has 12 residues. Germline assignment: CDR1 DFQATT and CDR2 SNEGSKA (reference sequence). CDR3 nucleotide sequence: TGCAGTGCCGAGACAGCTGACACTGAAGCTTTCTTT. Residues: CSAETADTEAFF.

This clonotype was seen at least ten times. The gene calls are TRBV15 and TRBJ2-3; either TRBD1 or TRBD2 may supply D (5 bases each). This CDR3 is built from 14 residues. Germline V gene sequence: CDR1 LNHNV, CDR2 YYDKDF (reference sequence). The V end was cut by 1 base, the J end by 3 bases, with 8 bases between. The CDR3 loop is CATSRGDLTDTQYF. CDR3 sequence (DNA): TGTGCCACCAGCAGAGGGGACCTAACAGATACGCAGTATTTT.

This clonotype was seen repeatedly, ten times or more. The V call is TRBV6-2 or TRBV6-3, the J call TRBJ2-6; D is uncertain. CDR1 is MNHEY, CDR2 SVGEGT, per germline. Trimming took off 7 bases at V and 2 bases at J, with 12 bases between the two ends. The CDR3 has 15 residues. CDR3 coding DNA: TGTGCCAGCATTCATCCCCCCCCTGGGGCCAACGTCCTGACTTTC. Translated: CASIHPPPGANVLTF.

Notes on this clonotype: Relative to the germline gene, one junction end is altered; a read error may explain this. V and J are TRBV18 and TRBJ1-5; D is perhaps TRBD1 (5 bases). The CDR3 contains 13 residues. The germline CDR1 and CDR2 sequences are KGHSH and LQKENI. CDR3 in amino acids: CASCRDGDHPQHF. In DNA form, the CDR3 reads TGTGCCAGCTGCCGGGACGGAGATCACCCCCAGCATTTT.

The sample holds many counts of this clonotype. The V gene is TRBV21-1, the J gene TRBJ2-4; the D call in the table, TRBD2, was not verified against the DNA. TRBV21-1 is assigned pseudogene status. This CDR3 region has 17 residues. CDR3 in amino acids: CASSKVEPLLAKNIQYF. The CDR3 bases are TGTGCCAGCAGCAAAGTGGAGCCGCTACTAGCCAAAAACATTCAGTACTTC.

This chain connects TRBV20-1 to TRBJ1-2; 10 bases line up with TRBD1. The CDR3 is 14 amino acids. Per germline, CDR1 DFQATT and CDR2 SNEGSKA (reference sequence). The V and J ends lost 0 bases and 10 bases, in that order; junction bases with no gene match: 8. CDR3 sequence (DNA): TGCAGTGCTAGAGATCGGGACAGGGGAAACGTCTACACCTTC. This gives the protein CSARDRDRGNVYTF.

Note on this clonotype: Being one base from a much bigger clone, this may be a read error. The CDR3 here is CASSVATGGLDYEQYF. In DNA, the CDR3 is TGTGCCAGCAGCGTAGCTACGGGGGGACTGGACTACGAGCAGTACTTC. The V and J genes are TRBV9 and TRBJ2-7; 7 bases fit TRBD2. The germline CDR1 and CDR2 sequences are SGDLS and YYNGEE. The CDR3 is made up of 16 amino acids. V was clipped by 0 bases and J by 3 bases; unmatched bases: 9.

CDR3 sequence (DNA): TGCAGTGCGATCATGCGGGGTACAGATACGCAGTATTTT. This gives the protein CSAIMRGTDTQYF. V and J are TRBV20-1 and TRBJ2-3, with D possibly TRBD2 on 6 matching bases. CDR1 is DFQATT and CDR2 is SNEGSKA in the germline V gene (reference sequence). V lost 6 bases and J 3 bases, leaving 13 bases between the germline ends. This CDR3 has 13 residues.

The table lists this clonotype with a few counts. V is TRBV10-1 and J is TRBJ2-5; the D gene is possibly TRBD2 (6 bases). Near its end, the DNA agrees better with TRBJ2-7, so the J call may be wrong. CDR1 WNHNN and CDR2 SYGVQD come from the germline V gene (reference sequence). This CDR3 region has 13 residues. DNA for the CDR3: TGCGCCAGCAGTGGTGGGGACTTACACGAGCAGTACTTC. This sequence encodes CASSGGDLHEQYF.

This clonotype was found a few times. V and J are TRBV5-6 and TRBJ2-7; maybe TRBD2 (5 bases). V was pared by 1 base and J by 3 bases, with 14 bases between. Germline V gene lookup returns CDR1 SGHDT and CDR2 YYEEEE. CDR3 length equals 15 residues. CDR3 region: CASSLLSGGFYEQYF. The DNA for the CDR3 is TGTGCCAGCAGCTTGCTCTCGGGCGGGTTCTACGAGCAGTACTTC. Variable domain in full (rest from reference TRBV5-6 and TRBJ2-7): DAGVTQSPTHLIKTRGQQVTLRCSPKSGHDTVSWYQQALGQGPQFIFQYYEEEERQRGNFPDRFSGHQFPNYSSELNVNALLLGDSALYLCASSLLSGGFYEQYFGPGTRLTVT.

This clonotype was counted many times. J is TRBJ2-6 and V is TRBV7-9, with unresolved D. This CDR3 is built from 15 residues. Germline V gene sequence: CDR1 SEHNR, CDR2 FQNEAQ (reference sequence). Trimming pared 2 bases from V and 0 bases from J, leaving 5 bases between. The CDR3 nucleotides are TGTGCCAGCAGCTTACCGCTCTCTGGGGCCAACGTCCTGACTTTC. It codes for CASSLPLSGANVLTF.

V usage is TRBV20-1 and J usage is TRBJ1-1; D is uncertain. Trimming pared 7 bases from V and 0 bases from J, leaving 9 bases between. The CDR3 totals 12 residues. The germline V gene has CDR1 DFQATT and CDR2 SNEGSKA (reference sequence). CDR3 in DNA: TGCAGTGAAAAATCAATGAACACTGAAGCTTTCTTT. This gives the protein CSEKSMNTEAFF.

This clonotype was counted many times. The gene calls are TRBV20-1 and TRBJ2-4; 8 bases align to TRBD1. This CDR3 spans 14 amino acids. Germline V gene data show CDR1 as DFQATT and CDR2 as SNEGSKA (reference sequence). V was pared by 1 base and J by 15 bases, with 14 bases of the junction left unmatched. This chain's CDR3 is CSARGQGAPDLRYF. The CDR3 nucleotides are TGCAGTGCTAGAGGCCAGGGGGCTCCCGACCTACGGTACTTC.

This clonotype has ten or more counts. The chain is built from TRBV6-2 or TRBV6-3 and TRBJ1-2; D not certain. The germline gives CDR1 MNHEY, CDR2 SVGEGT. The ends were cut back, 3 bases at V and 9 bases at J, with 17 bases in the middle. CDR3 length: 14 residues. The CDR3 loop is CASSYPASLLCYTF. As DNA, the CDR3 is TGTGCCAGCAGTTATCCCGCCAGCCTCTTATGCTACACCTTC.

The chain couples TRBV20-1 to TRBJ2-5; 9 bases agree with TRBD1. Looked up from germline, CDR1 is DFQATT and CDR2 is SNEGSKA (reference sequence). The junction had 5 bases not matched to a gene; V was cut back by 7 bases and J by 5 bases. The length of the CDR3 is 12 residues. CDR3 protein: CSVETGGETQYF. CDR3 in DNA: TGCAGTGTCGAGACAGGGGGGGAGACCCAGTACTTC.

Written as DNA, the CDR3 is TGTGCCAGCAGCTTACCTAGCGGGGGGGCCCGAGAGACCCAGTACTTC. Amino acids: CASSLPSGGARETQYF. This chain connects TRBV7-9 to TRBJ2-5; 12 bases line up with TRBD2. CDR3 length: 16 amino acids. CDR1 and CDR2 (germline): SEHNR, FQNEAQ (reference sequence). With 2 bases clipped from V and 4 bases from J, the junction kept 5 bases outside the gene matches.

This clonotype showed up many times. The chain employs TRBV6-2 or TRBV6-3 and TRBJ1-2; tentatively, D is TRBD1 (6 bases). The CDR3 runs to 15 residues. Trimming removed 0 bases from V and 2 bases from J, with 10 bases in between. Germline CDR1 MNHEY, CDR2 SVGEGT. In nucleotides, the CDR3 is TGTGCCAGCAGTTACTCGTACAGGGCGAACTATGGCTACACCTTC. Its translation: CASSYSYRANYGYTF.

J is TRBJ2-1 and V is TRBV30; no clear D. Between the trimmed V and J ends, which lost 3 bases and 10 bases, there was a span of 16 bases. Per germline, CDR1 GTSNPN and CDR2 SVGIG (reference sequence). CDR3 length: 13 residues. CDR3 in DNA: TGTGCCTGGAGCCCCTCCGGGTCCTACGAGCAGTTCTTC. Residues: CAWSPSGSYEQFF.

This clonotype showed up many times. CDR3 protein: CASSYQTGGNGYTF. The CDR3 nucleotides read TGTGCCAGCAGTTATCAGACAGGGGGAAATGGCTACACCTTC. The chain joins TRBV12-3 or TRBV12-4 to TRBJ1-2; 9 positions match TRBD1. V lost 4 bases and J lost 6; bases outside the gene matches: 6. The CDR3 has 14 amino acids.

The rearrangement joins TRBV5-1 to TRBJ2-2, with D possibly matching TRBD1 (6 bases). V lost 9 bases, J lost 2 bases, and 11 bases lay in between. Looked up from germline, CDR1 is SGHRS and CDR2 is YFSETQ. CDR3 length equals 13 residues. The CDR3 region is CATRTDNTGELFF. DNA of the CDR3: TGCGCCACCCGGACAGATAACACCGGGGAGCTGTTTTTT.

This clonotype showed up just a few times. The chain is built from TRBV5-4 and TRBJ1-2; D remains unclear. This CDR3 contains 14 residues. Germline V lookup: CDR1 SGHNT, CDR2 YYREEE (reference sequence). The V end was cut by 6 bases, the J end by 0 bases, with 12 bases between. The CDR3 sequence is CASMSTATNYGYTF. Here the CDR3 DNA reads TGTGCCAGCATGAGTACAGCAACTAACTATGGCTACACCTTC.

This clonotype appeared many times. This chain joins TRBV12-3 or TRBV12-4 and TRBJ2-5; D possibly corresponds to TRBD1 (6 bases). The CDR3 has 15 amino acids. Trimming pared 1 base from V and 5 bases from J, leaving 14 bases between. This CDR3 reads CASSLGGPTKETQYF. The CDR3 DNA reads TGTGCCAGCAGTTTAGGGGGGCCCACAAAGGAGACCCAGTACTTC.

This clonotype has a count of ten or more. This chain links TRBV12-3 or TRBV12-4 with TRBJ2-1; tentative D call: TRBD2 (5 bases). The CDR3 consists of 14 residues. Trimming cost V 6 bases and J 6 bases, with 15 bases left between them. The chain's CDR3 is CASRTEGTGNEQFF. The CDR3 bases are TGTGCCAGCAGAACTGAGGGTACTGGCAATGAGCAGTTCTTC.

The sample holds many counts of this clonotype. V usage is TRBV6-1 and J usage is TRBJ2-3; TRBD1 matches at 7 bases. The germline CDR1 and CDR2 sequences are MNHNS and SASEGT. This CDR3 is built from 17 residues. The V gene end was trimmed by 5 bases and the J gene end by 0 bases; junction bases not matched to a gene: 11. In DNA, the CDR3 is TGTGCCAGCAGTAAAAGAGGGGGCGGAATGAGCACAGATACGCAGTATTTT. Amino acids: CASSKRGGGMSTDTQYF.

Turning to this clonotype: One junction end disagrees with the germline gene, perhaps due to a read error. V usage is TRBV2 and J usage is TRBJ2-4, with TRBD1 matching 8 bases. The length of the CDR3 is 13 residues. Looked up from germline, CDR1 is SNHLY and CDR2 is FYNNEI. CDR3 protein: CASGEDRGREQYF. CDR3 bases: TGTGCCAGCGGTGAAGACAGGGGCAGGGAGCAGTACTTC.

This clonotype was picked up many times. The CDR3: CASSLGGLAGIQETQYF. DNA of the CDR3: TGTGCCAGCAGCTTGGGGGGACTAGCGGGAATCCAAGAGACCCAGTACTTC. The rearrangement links TRBV5-4 to TRBJ2-5; 13 positions agree with TRBD2. Germline V gives CDR1 SGHNT, CDR2 YYREEE (reference sequence). J gave up 1 base and V 0 bases, and 3 bases lay outside the gene matches. The CDR3 runs 17 residues. Complete variable domain (other parts from reference TRBV5-4 and TRBJ2-5): ETGVTQSPTHLIKTRGQQVTLRCSSQSGHNTVSWYQQALGQGPQFIFQYYREEENGRGNFPPRFSGLQFPNYSSELNVNALELDDSALYLCASSLGGLAGIQETQYFGPGTRLLVL.